Each of the 20 T cell receptor beta chains below was sequenced from the same sample in a study of shared clonotypes between healthy human individuals. TCRdb's table, derived via immunoSEQ multiplex PCR, lists solely in-frame clones and lacks some. The sample has about 2 million clones, less than 95% seen once; the top ten hold 0.9% to 1.3%. Naive CD8 cells lacked CD45RO and underwent positive selection for CCR7, leaving out terminally differentiated effector memory CD45RA+ cells. Sequencing was performed on naive CD8+ T cells sorted from blood. Every receptor here comes from a man younger than 35 in good health.

The rearrangement joins TRBV21-1 to TRBJ2-3; the D call TRBD2 from the table was never checked on the DNA. TRBV21-1 constitutes a pseudogene. The CDR3 runs 16 residues. CDR3: CASSKVGGSSTDTQYF. CDR3 DNA sequence: TGTGCCAGCAGCAAAGTTGGCGGGTCTAGCACAGATACGCAGTATTTT.

V and J are TRBV5-1 and TRBJ1-5; D perhaps matches TRBD1 (5 bases). There are 16 residues in the CDR3. Trimming cost V 4 bases and J 4 bases, with 18 bases left between them. CDR1 and CDR2 from the germline V gene are SGHRS and YFSETQ. CDR3 amino acids: CASSPLTEPTNQPQHF. The CDR3 coding sequence is TGCGCCAGCAGCCCTTTGACAGAACCCACTAATCAGCCCCAGCATTTT.

The chain joins TRBV7-9 to TRBJ2-7; tentatively, D is TRBD2 (6 bases). This CDR3 spans 14 amino acids. Germline V gene sequence: CDR1 SEHNR, CDR2 FQNEAQ (reference sequence). V was cut by 4 bases and J by 3 bases, with 13 bases left in between. CDR3 coding DNA: TGTGCCAGCAGCTCCCCTGGACTAAACTACGAGCAGTACTTC. Translating it yields CASSSPGLNYEQYF. The full variable domain, rest sourced from reference TRBV7-9 and TRBJ2-7, is DTGVSQNPRHKITKRGQNVTFRCDPISEHNRLYWYRQTLGQGPEFLTYFQNEAQLEKSRLLSDRFSAERPKGSFSTLEIQRTEQGDSAMYLCASSSPGLNYEQYFGPGTRLTVT.

The rearrangement links TRBV25-1 to TRBJ2-5, with unresolved D. The CDR3 loop spans 13 amino acids. Trimming shortened V by 1 base and J by 5 bases, and 8 bases separated the two germline ends. CDR1 MGHDK and CDR2 SYGVNS come from the germline V gene. The CDR3 sequence: CASSEFIGETQYF. The CDR3 DNA is TGTGCCAGCAGTGAATTCATAGGGGAGACCCAGTACTTC.

The rearrangement links TRBV19 to TRBJ1-4; TRBD1 matches 9 bases. The CDR3 is 12 residues long. Germline V gene lookup returns CDR1 LNHDA and CDR2 SQIVND (reference sequence). V lost 10 bases to trimming and J lost 4 bases; unmatched junction nucleotides: 1. The CDR3 DNA reads TGTGCCACGGGACAGGGTAATGAAAAACTGTTTTTT. This codes for CATGQGNEKLFF.

Concerning this clone: One end of the junction does not line up with germline, which may come from a read error. The chain links TRBV11-2 to TRBJ2-3; no clear D gene. This CDR3 spans 14 amino acids. The germline V gene encodes CDR1 SGHAT and CDR2 FQNNGV. The DNA for the CDR3 is TGTGCCGGCAGCTTAGATCCGGCCACAGATACGCAGTATTTT. This sequence encodes CAGSLDPATDTQYF.

This rearrangement joins TRBV5-1 to TRBJ1-1; 8 bases match TRBD1. The trim removed 0 bases at V and 1 base at J, leaving 8 bases unmatched. The CDR3 spans 17 residues. Germline V gene data show CDR1 as SGHRS and CDR2 as YFSETQ. The CDR3 region is CASSLAGGAPGNTEAFF. The CDR3 DNA sequence: TGCGCCAGCAGCTTGGCAGGGGGCGCGCCCGGGAACACTGAAGCTTTCTTT.

Turning to this clone: Other DNA sequences in this specimen translate into the identical CDR3. The V gene is TRBV7-9, the J gene TRBJ2-7; D remains unclear. The CDR3 has 12 residues. The germline V and J ends were trimmed by 2 bases and 2 bases, with 4 bases remaining between them. Germline loops: CDR1 SEHNR, CDR2 FQNEAQ (reference sequence). The chain's CDR3 is CASSLLPYEQYF. The CDR3 DNA sequence: TGTGCCAGCAGCTTACTTCCCTACGAGCAGTACTTC.

The chain couples TRBV5-1 to TRBJ2-1, with TRBD2 identical over 10 bases. Trimming removed 0 bases from V and 2 bases from J; junction bases left unmatched: 11. The germline V gene has CDR1 SGHRS and CDR2 YFSETQ. The CDR3 runs 19 residues. The CDR3 DNA reads TGCGCCAGCAGCTTGGCCTCGAGGCTAGCGGGGGACCCCTACAATGAGCAGTTCTTC. Protein: CASSLASRLAGDPYNEQFF.

The chain recombines TRBV7-3 with TRBJ2-7, with TRBD1 matching over 9 bases. Germline CDR1 is SGHTA and CDR2 is FQGTGA. The CDR3 has 14 amino acids. Trimming at V came to 3 bases and at J to 6 bases, leaving 6 bases not matched to a gene. CDR3 nucleotides: TGTGCCAGCAGCTTCGACAGGGGGTCGGGCGAGCAGTACTTC. This encodes CASSFDRGSGEQYF.

The rearrangement joins TRBV27 to TRBJ1-4, with D perhaps matching TRBD1 (5 bases). Germline values: CDR1 MNHEY, CDR2 SMNVEV (reference sequence). Trimming removed 7 bases from V and 0 bases from J, with 12 bases in between. This CDR3 is built from 15 residues. The CDR3 DNA reads as TGTGCCAGCACCGAGGAAGGGGCAACTAATGAAAAACTGTTTTTT. Protein: CASTEEGATNEKLFF.

V usage is TRBV28 and J usage is TRBJ1-5; 9 bases map to TRBD1. There are 15 residues in the CDR3. Germline V lookup: CDR1 MDHEN, CDR2 SYDVKM. J was trimmed by 5 bases and V by 3 bases; bases with no gene match: 5. The CDR3 nucleotides are TGTGCCAGCAGTTTCCCAACAGGGGGCGATCAGCCCCAGCATTTT. The encoded protein is CASSFPTGGDQPQHF.

This sequence joins TRBV7-9 and TRBJ1-2, with D unclear. V was clipped by 1 base and J by 1 base, with 7 bases between them. Germline V lookup: CDR1 SEHNR, CDR2 FQNEAQ (reference sequence). This CDR3 spans 14 amino acids. The DNA of the CDR3 is TGTGCCAGCAGCTTAGGTATCGGTAACTATGGCTACACCTTC. This encodes CASSLGIGNYGYTF. Complete variable domain (other parts from reference TRBV7-9 and TRBJ1-2): DTGVSQNPRHKITKRGQNVTFRCDPISEHNRLYWYRQTLGQGPEFLTYFQNEAQLEKSRLLSDRFSAERPKGSFSTLEIQRTEQGDSAMYLCASSLGIGNYGYTFGSGTRLTVV.

The chain uses TRBV7-8 and TRBJ1-6, with 7 positions matching TRBD1. The V segment lost 0 bases and the J segment 6 bases; nucleotides outside the gene matches: 2. The CDR3 spans 15 residues. Germline CDR1 SGHVS, CDR2 FQNEAQ. The chain's CDR3 is CASSLAGTANSPLHF. The CDR3 DNA is TGTGCCAGCAGCTTAGCAGGGACAGCTAATTCACCCCTCCACTTT.

The V and J genes are TRBV9 and TRBJ2-5; 7 positions agree with TRBD2. Germline V lookup: CDR1 SGDLS, CDR2 YYNGEE. The CDR3 sequence is 16 residues long. V lost 0 bases and J lost 5; bases outside the gene matches: 10. In DNA, the CDR3 is TGTGCCAGCAGCGTAGATATCTCTAGCGGCCGGGAGACCCAGTACTTC. This sequence encodes CASSVDISSGRETQYF.

The chain carries TRBV29-1 and TRBJ2-5; possible D gene TRBD1, 6 bases. CDR1 and CDR2 (germline): SQVTM, ANQGSEA. The CDR3 sequence is 14 residues long. In nucleotides, the CDR3 is TGCAGTTCCCAGGACCAGGCAGGGGACCAGACCCAGTACTTC. Protein: CSSQDQAGDQTQYF.

The V gene is TRBV2, the J gene TRBJ2-5; 7 bases align to TRBD1. CDR3 size: 12 residues. Germline V lookup: CDR1 SNHLY, CDR2 FYNNEI. V shed 7 bases, J shed 4 bases, and the junction held 3 bases outside the gene matches. CDR3 nucleotide sequence: TGTGCCAGCACAAACAGGGGAGAGACCCAGTACTTC. Translating it yields CASTNRGETQYF.

The rearrangement joins TRBV30 to TRBJ2-2; 8 bases map to TRBD1. The CDR3 is made up of 17 amino acids. Trimming cost V 0 bases and J 6 bases; bases outside gene matches: 12. The V gene's germline CDR1 is GTSNPN and CDR2 SVGIG (reference sequence). CDR3 region: CAWSVPLPRQGPGELFF. The CDR3 DNA reads TGTGCCTGGAGTGTACCCCTCCCCCGACAGGGGCCCGGGGAGCTGTTTTTT.

The chain recombines TRBV21-1 with TRBJ2-1. TRBV21-1 is labeled a pseudogene. The CDR3 has 15 amino acids. The CDR3 region has the DNA TGTGCCAGCAGCAAAGAAAGGGAATCCTACAATGAGCAGTTCTTC. Its translation is CASSKERESYNEQFF.

The gene calls are TRBV2 and TRBJ2-5, with a tentative D call TRBD2 (6 bases). Germline V lookup: CDR1 SNHLY, CDR2 FYNNEI. The CDR3 totals 15 residues. The V gene lost 2 bases and the J gene lost 3 bases, with 13 bases spanning the gap. CDR3 sequence (DNA): TGTGCCAGCAGTGAACCCTGGCCGGGGGAAGAGACCCAGTACTTC. This codes for CASSEPWPGEETQYF.